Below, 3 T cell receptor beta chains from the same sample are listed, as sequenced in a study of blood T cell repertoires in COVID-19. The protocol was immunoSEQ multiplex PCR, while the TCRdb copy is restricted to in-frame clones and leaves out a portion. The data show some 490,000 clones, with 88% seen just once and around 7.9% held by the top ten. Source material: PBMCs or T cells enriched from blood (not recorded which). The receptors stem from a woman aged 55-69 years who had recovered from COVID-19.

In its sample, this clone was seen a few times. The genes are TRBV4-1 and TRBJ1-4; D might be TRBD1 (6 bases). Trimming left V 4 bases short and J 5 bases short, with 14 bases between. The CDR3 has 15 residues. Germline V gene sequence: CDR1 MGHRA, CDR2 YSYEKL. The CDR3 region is CASSLYDRPNEKLFF. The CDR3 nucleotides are TGCGCCAGCAGCCTATACGACAGGCCCAATGAAAAACTGTTTTTT.

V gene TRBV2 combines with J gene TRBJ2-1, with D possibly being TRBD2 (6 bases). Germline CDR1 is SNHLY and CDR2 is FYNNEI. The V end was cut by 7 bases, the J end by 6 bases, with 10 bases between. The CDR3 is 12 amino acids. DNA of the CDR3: TGTGCCAGCACCCCGGAGGGCAATGAGCAGTTCTTC. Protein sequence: CASTPEGNEQFF.

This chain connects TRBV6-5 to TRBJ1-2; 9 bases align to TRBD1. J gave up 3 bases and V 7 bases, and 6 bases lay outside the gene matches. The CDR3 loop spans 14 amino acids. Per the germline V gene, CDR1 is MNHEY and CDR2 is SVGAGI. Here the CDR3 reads CASNIDRGDYGYTF. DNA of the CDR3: TGTGCCAGCAACATCGACAGGGGGGACTATGGCTACACCTTC.